Included here is one T cell receptor beta chain sequence, with context. Its specificity is unknown. The entry originates in a study of cytomegalovirus exposure and HLA in healthy donors. Findings and caveats of the study: A previous analysis found most TCR beta V segments productive roughly 87% or roughly 30% of the time.

This CDR3 has 13 residues. Germline CDR1 MNHNS, CDR2 SASEGT. V shed 2 bases and J shed 2 bases, with 6 bases lying between them. PCR used 60 Vbeta primers and 13 Jbeta primers. The method was immunoSEQ multiplex PCR; TCRdb's version includes in-frame clones alone and lacks a portion of them. The data contain more than 150,000 clones, 84% of them singletons. The receptor was isolated from a boy aged 2 to 10 in good health and CMV-seronegative. The specimen was PBMCs. The rearrangement uses TRBV6-1 and TRBJ1-2; tentatively, D is TRBD1 (6 bases). The CDR3 loop reads CASSEQGNYGYTF. CDR3 in DNA: TGTGCCAGCAGTGAACAGGGGAACTATGGCTACACCTTC.